This record covers a single TCR beta chain. This clonotype was counted at least ten times. Its antigen is not yet known. No base quality information exists; no much larger clone differs at one position. This specimen comes from a study of CD8 T cells in ankylosing spondylitis (dated by TCRdb to 2017 to 2019). Background on the whole study: The study profiled T cell receptor beta repertoires in healthy donors and ankylosing spondylitis patients to find disease-linked TCR variants. The full study cohort was made up of about 24 ankylosing spondylitis patients and about a hundred healthy donors. Samples of peripheral blood were taken, and for ankylosing spondylitis patients, synovial fluid was collected as well.

The run used an Illumina HiSeq 2500. TCR beta libraries were prepared by quantitative 5'-RACE with molecular barcodes. On the study's bioinformatics: Disease-linked TCR variants were identified with a new computational method built on a probabilistic model of VDJ rearrangement. In TCRdb, the public reads were trimmed at Q25 with fastp and aligned with MiXCR, with productive beta chains retained. Under each unique CDR3 protein, matching rows form one entry showing the most common genes and DNA. The V and J calls were not made by the authors but by TCRdb's processing. The sample includes more than 150,000 distinct CDR3 sequences, with about 9.9% observed a single time. The ten largest clones add up to about 28% of the sample. From its cysteine to its phenylalanine, the CDR3 spans 15 amino acids. This entry keeps only the CDR3 DNA: 45 bases, framed from base 1. Based on the germline V gene, the CDR1 and CDR2 sequences are MNHNS and SASEGT. V loses 4 bases of germline sequence and J loses 3 bases, and the interval between the two ends is 13 bases.

Summary of the overall study and its limitations: Some of the motif variants had been reported before in the synovial fluid and blood of reactive arthritis patients, a finding that suggests common disease-initiation mechanisms. A CD8+ phenotype was shown by the disease-linked clones, which were found at relatively low frequencies in peripheral blood. The disease-linked clones were reported to be significantly enriched in matched synovial fluid samples from ankylosing spondylitis patients. Blood from ankylosing spondylitis patients appeared to be characterized by a TCR beta motif composed of eight highly homologous amino acid variants.

The sequencing input was blood, either unsorted or a sorted T cell fraction (not recorded which). The chain links TRBV6-1 with TRBJ1-5; the best D guess is TRBD1, with 5 bases matching. This receptor was taken from a male donor with ankylosing spondylitis or in good health (not recorded which). This receptor has the CDR3 CASSGIRGVNQPQHF. Read as DNA, the sequence is TGTGCCAGCAGTGGAATTCGAGGGGTCAATCAGCCCCAGCATTTT.